A selection of T cell receptor beta chains follows, all from one sample in a study of blood T cell repertoires in COVID-19. Assay used: immunoSEQ multiplex PCR; TCRdb lists only in-frame clones, some missing. The repertoire consists of just over 300,000 clones, with around 90% occurring once and the leading ten covering around 9%. Sequenced sample: PBMCs or T cells enriched from blood (not recorded which). The receptors originated from a woman between 18 and 30 years old who had recovered from COVID-19. The conserved cysteine and the conserved F or W are not part of the CDR3 here.

J gene,V gene,CDR3 protein
TRBJ1-1,TRBV7-3,ASSFSPENTEAF
TRBJ1-4,TRBV28,ASSPGTQNEKLF
TRBJ2-3,TRBV7-3,ASSPGLIDTQY
TRBJ1-5,TRBV15,ATSSDKRGNQPQH
TRBJ1-5,TRBV19,ASSTRTGRGNQPQH
TRBJ1-1,TRBV19,ASSTRPGLREAF
TRBJ2-7,TRBV5-6,ASSYLGGYEQY
TRBJ1-4,TRBV28,ASSLWRAERNEKLF
TRBJ2-7,TRBV7-2,ASSQRSPPHEQY
TRBJ1-4,TRBV27,ASSPNRGVRGKLF
TRBJ2-7,TRBV15,ATSWGQGVSEQY
TRBJ1-1,TRBV10-3,AISESMNTEAF
TRBJ1-2,TRBV6-5,ASIRSGGGYGYT
TRBJ1-5,TRBV2,ASRQGSNQPQH
TRBJ2-5,TRBV2,ASNLAGTQETQY
TRBJ2-1,TRBV7-9,ASSPSGGPWGNEQF
TRBJ2-2,TRBV11-3,ASSSPYTGELF
TRBJ2-7,TRBV28,ASSSFFGRSSYEQY
TRBJ2-5,TRBV27,ASSPLNQETQY
TRBJ1-5,TRBV5-5,ASSLHVGGAYQPQH
TRBJ1-1,TRBV4-1,ASSQDLGQTTEAF
TRBJ2-7,TRBV9,ASSVTGFDEQY
TRBJ1-3,TRBV5-1,ASSLGSGSEGNTIY
TRBJ2-1,TRBV29-1,SVDRAGLAYEQF
TRBJ2-2,TRBV5-1,ASRLGGTNTGELF
TRBJ1-1,TRBV10-3,AIRGTGTPRSTEAF
TRBJ2-7,TRBV7-9,ASSPVAVSSYEQY
TRBJ2-3,TRBV9,ASSVASRAPDTQY